This TCR beta chain is drawn from a study of T cell changes during pregnancy in multiple sclerosis (dated by TCRdb to the late 2010s). Study-level background: The study examined how the T cell repertoire changed over the course of pregnancy in women with multiple sclerosis.

Its CDR3 holds 14 amino acids, cysteine through phenylalanine. Just the 42-base CDR3 DNA is kept, in frame starting at base 1. V and J are truncated by 4 bases and 1 base respectively, leaving an intervening sequence of 9 bases. Via the germline V gene, CDR1 is SGHRS and CDR2 YFSETQ. Libraries were built with the immunoSEQ multiplex PCR assay. What TCRdb holds here is the immuneACCESS table cut down to in-frame rearrangements. Part of the clones is not present; checked against another copy, under half of the missing clones reflect an unresolved V gene, and the others are unexplained. This sample gives about 120,000 clones in total; 80% to 95% of them show up just once. Of the sample, roughly 6% is held by the ten largest clones. As concerns this clone: It lacks a known antigen. Base qualities were left out, and no much larger clone turns up one base away.

Here the sequenced sample was peripheral blood, taken before pregnancy. The V and J genes are TRBV5-1 and TRBJ1-3; D gene: possibly TRBD1, on 6 matching bases. The TCR originated in a female donor with multiple sclerosis, enrolled in a pregnancy study. In nucleotides, the sequence is TGCGCCAGCAGCCTTGGACAGTCTGGAAACACCATATATTTT. Translated, this is CASSLGQSGNTIYF.